These T cell receptor beta chains were read from a single sample in a study of blood T cells in healthy people across ages. From the 5' RACE reads, TCRdb called clonotypes with MiXCR, one entry per CDR3 protein. The repertoire consists of about 1.4 million distinct CDR3 sequences, with approximately 59% occurring once and the leading ten covering over 5%. The sample taken for sequencing was blood. These receptors originate from a man between 18 and 35 years old in good health. Both conserved end residues are trimmed from each CDR3. Each record gives: V gene, CDR3 protein.

>TRBV5-1
ASSLAAGPLDEQY
>TRBV29-1
SVDNRDRSTDTQY
>TRBV6-6
ASRGMRSYNEQF
>TRBV12-3/TRBV12-4
ASSLAGLAEHYEQY
>TRBV20-1
SARTLSRDREQETQY
>TRBV28
ASSLYTRHGNEKLF
>TRBV4-1
ASSQGPLGTDYNEQF
>TRBV12-3/TRBV12-4
ASSWQQRSSGANVLT
>TRBV5-1
ASSLYGTGTTEAF
>TRBV7-8
ASSLDPWLEFPTDTQY
>TRBV7-9
ASSLALSGRAPNEQF
>TRBV12-3/TRBV12-4
ASSLGTGSSEQY
>TRBV6-2/TRBV6-3
ASRPPRDRDCEQY
>TRBV4-1
ASSQGDRLNSPLH
>TRBV27
ASSPTPTETKTTGELF
>TRBV20-1
SARYLAGGPGGQF
>TRBV29-1
SVSLMAGEQY
>TRBV12-3/TRBV12-4
ASSGLAGGNEQF
>TRBV5-1
ASSSVGTAGNEQF
>TRBV14
ASSRRDRLNEKLF
>TRBV12-3/TRBV12-4
ASSRSRGSYEQY
>TRBV7-2
ASSLYAAGDSGANVLT
>TRBV20-1
SARGRRGGSGANVLT
>TRBV29-1
SAAGYSYEQY
>TRBV29-1
SAQDSPSYEQY
>TRBV2
ASITGTGAAF
>TRBV20-1
SARRLAGGLNEQF
>TRBV4-1
ASSQIGGGTSAYNEQF
>TRBV20-1
SARKTGYEQY
>TRBV6-5
ASRTDRASYNEQF
>TRBV10-3
AIRVRDEQF
>TRBV5-6
ASSLSPVGTQY
>TRBV28
ASRTFNNEQF
>TRBV7-6
ASSFGRERTDTQY
>TRBV27
ASSLVAGGNYGYT
>TRBV20-1
SASPDLKGNTIY
>TRBV4-1
ASSQVGRTQH
>TRBV7-2
ASSLGRNNNSPLH
>TRBV7-2
ASSSILGGTGELF
>TRBV28
ASSLVGGSAYEQF
>TRBV20-1
SARGLLGWENIQY
>TRBV4-1
ASSQVAGGPERQF
>TRBV6-5
ASSPSLGSAGYT
>TRBV10-3
AISEWAGGHTEAF
>TRBV6-2/TRBV6-3
ASSRRGPPNSDTQY
>TRBV20-1
SAPGIFSSEQY
>TRBV7-9
ASTYLGTNYEQY
>TRBV2
ASSGVANPNYGYT
>TRBV7-2
ASSSRAGEQETQY
>TRBV28
ASTSDRPLYEQY
>TRBV20-1
SALGGLPRGSDTQY
>TRBV6-2/TRBV6-3
ASSPAPDSYQETQY
>TRBV20-1
SARVDRATYEQY
>TRBV30
AWSVPRASGELF
>TRBV12-3/TRBV12-4
ASSVRSGQETQY